This T cell receptor beta chain derives from a study of blood T cell repertoires in COVID-19. Study at large: Sample material is recorded as cDNA or gDNA derived from T cells, B-cell-depleted T cells, or PBMCs.

CDR3 length equals 14 residues. The J segment lost 11 bases and the V segment lost 1 base, leaving 12 bases of the junction unmatched. Germline CDR1 SGHNT, CDR2 YYREEE (reference sequence). In the original processing: From reference gene primer amplification, estimates of nucleated cell counts were derived. Profiling relied on immunoSEQ multiplex PCR, and the TCRdb table lists in-frame clones only, not all of them. The DNA was the basis for D and trimming; V, J and clone size are from that table. Here the sample spans some 230,000 clones, approximately 83% being singletons. The sample comprised peripheral blood. This sequence originates from a woman aged 55 to 70 with acute or convalescent COVID-19. The chain joins TRBV5-4 to TRBJ2-7, with TRBD2 matching 7 bases. This chain's CDR3 is CASSLWAGRGGEYF. The CDR3, as DNA: TGTGCCAGCAGCTTGTGGGCAGGGAGGGGAGGGGAGTACTTC.